Below are 19 T cell receptor beta chains sequenced from a single sample in a study of T cell responses to AZD1222 COVID-19 vaccine. Measured with immunoSEQ multiplex PCR; TCRdb has only the in-frame clones, and not every one. The profile shows 150,000 or so clones, about nine tenths of them singletons. The sequencing used peripheral blood, collected 28 days after the second dose of the MenACWY control vaccine. These receptors were obtained from an adult who received the MenACWY meningococcal vaccine as a control.

The V gene is TRBV28, the J gene TRBJ1-2; D is unresolved. Germline V gene sequence: CDR1 MDHEN, CDR2 SYDVKM. V lost 7 bases and J 2 bases, leaving 17 bases between the germline ends. The CDR3 totals 15 residues. CDR3 coding DNA: TGTGCCAGCACCCCCTCCGGGGAGTCAAACTATGGCTACACCTTC. Translated, it gives CASTPSGESNYGYTF.

The genes are TRBV2 and TRBJ1-6, with a tentative D call TRBD1 (5 bases). This CDR3 is 15 amino acids long. From germline, CDR1 is SNHLY and CDR2 FYNNEI. V was shortened by 6 bases and J by 4 bases, with 13 bases between the two germline ends. Here the CDR3 reads CASREGTEYNSPLHF. DNA of the CDR3: TGTGCCAGCAGGGAGGGGACGGAATATAATTCACCCCTCCACTTT. Full variable domain (outside the CDR3, taken from reference TRBV2 and TRBJ1-6): EPEVTQTPSHQVTQMGQEVILRCVPISNHLYFYWYRQILGQKVEFLVSFYNNEISEKSEIFDDQFSVERPDGSNFTLKIRSTKLEDSAMYFCASREGTEYNSPLHFGNGTRLTVT.

The V gene is TRBV6-2 or TRBV6-3, the J gene TRBJ1-2; no definite D call. V was cut by 4 bases and J by 6 bases, with 6 bases left in between. Looked up from germline, CDR1 is MNHEY and CDR2 is SVGEGT. The CDR3 sequence is 11 residues long. The CDR3 DNA reads as TGTGCCAGCAGTTTGGGTGATGGCTACACCTTC. Its protein product is CASSLGDGYTF.

On this clone itself: The same CDR3 arises from other DNA sequences in this sample as well. The chain recombines TRBV6-5 with TRBJ1-5, with D possibly matching TRBD1 (6 bases). The germline CDR1 and CDR2 sequences are MNHEY and SVGAGI. The CDR3 totals 14 residues. Trimming shortened V by 0 bases and J by 7 bases, and 10 bases separated the two germline ends. CDR3 bases: TGTGCCAGCAGTTACTCGCGGGGGGGCCAGCCCCAGCATTTT. Its translation is CASSYSRGGQPQHF.

In this sample, this clone turned up once. The CDR3 nucleotides read TGTGCCACCAGTGATTTGAAGGGTAGGGCCTACAATGAGCAGTTCTTC. Its protein product is CATSDLKGRAYNEQFF. V usage is TRBV24-1 and J usage is TRBJ2-1; no definite D call. Germline CDR1 reads KGHDR; CDR2 reads SFDVKD. The CDR3 sequence is 16 residues long. Trimming left V 0 bases short and J 2 bases short, with 10 bases between.

This chain links TRBV28 with TRBJ1-5; D remains unclear. CDR1 MDHEN and CDR2 SYDVKM come from the germline V gene. V was clipped by 6 bases and J by 1 base, with 4 bases between them. The CDR3 length is 12 residues. This chain's CDR3 is CASRLSNQPQHF. The CDR3 bases are TGTGCCAGCAGACTGAGCAATCAGCCCCAGCATTTT.

This chain links TRBV14 with TRBJ1-1, with 8 bases lining up with TRBD1. CDR3 length: 15 amino acids. Germline V CDR1 and CDR2: SGHDN, FVKESK. J lost 3 bases, V lost 4 bases, and 7 bases had no gene match. The CDR3 is CASSLIRDRHTEAFF. The CDR3 DNA reads TGTGCCAGCAGCCTGATCCGGGACAGGCACACTGAAGCTTTCTTT. Filled out from reference TRBV14 and TRBJ1-1, the complete variable domain reads EAGVTQFPSHSVIEKGQTVTLRCDPISGHDNLYWYRRVMGKEIKFLLHFVKESKQDESGMPNNRFLAERTGGTYSTLKVQPAELEDSGVYFCASSLIRDRHTEAFFGQGTRLTVV.

V gene TRBV30 combines with J gene TRBJ2-2, with D hard to call. This CDR3 region has 14 residues. Germline V gene data show CDR1 as GTSNPN and CDR2 as SVGIG (reference sequence). The ends were cut back, 1 base at V and 5 bases at J, with 11 bases in the middle. In DNA, the CDR3 is TGTGCCTGGAGTGACCAACCCCTTACCGGGGAGCTGTTTTTT. This translates into CAWSDQPLTGELFF.

J is TRBJ1-5 and V is TRBV12-3 or TRBV12-4; D call uncertain. The CDR3 is 10 residues long. Trimming shortened V by 6 bases and J by 11 bases, and 8 bases separated the two germline ends. Written as DNA, the CDR3 is TGTGCCAGCAGGGGAATGGCCCAGCATTTT. It yields the protein CASRGMAQHF.

The CDR3 DNA sequence: TGTGCCAGTAGTCCCTCAGGGGGCAATCAGCCCCAGCATTTT. This translates into CASSPSGGNQPQHF. V and J are TRBV19 and TRBJ1-5, with D maybe TRBD1 (6 bases). CDR1 LNHDA and CDR2 SQIVND come from the germline V gene (reference sequence). Deletions cut 5 bases from V and 2 bases from J, with 10 bases between. This CDR3 region has 14 residues.

The chain has TRBV30 and TRBJ1-2, with D possibly TRBD1 on 5 matching bases. Germline values: CDR1 GTSNPN, CDR2 SVGIG (reference sequence). V lost 1 base and J lost 6, with 9 bases in between. This CDR3 spans 12 amino acids. The CDR3 DNA reads as TGTGCCTGGAGTGCCTCAGGGAATGGCTACACCTTC. This encodes CAWSASGNGYTF. Full variable domain (rest looked up from reference TRBV30 and TRBJ1-2): SQTIHQWPATLVQPVGSPLSLECTVEGTSNPNLYWYRQAAGRGLQLLFYSVGIGQISSEVPQNLSASRPQDRQFILSSKKLLLSDSGFYLCAWSASGNGYTFGSGTRLTVV.

V gene TRBV10-2 combines with J gene TRBJ1-1, with D unclear. The germline V gene has CDR1 WSHSY and CDR2 SAAADI. This CDR3 has 15 residues. V was cut by 5 bases and J by 3 bases, with 16 bases left in between. For the CDR3, the DNA is TGCGCCAGCAGTATGACGTCCCGCGCGGACACTGAAGCTTTCTTT. Residues: CASSMTSRADTEAFF.

This rearrangement joins TRBV2 to TRBJ2-5; D unclear. V lost 5 bases and J 0 bases, leaving 7 bases between the germline ends. This CDR3 region has 13 residues. The germline gives CDR1 SNHLY, CDR2 FYNNEI. Written as DNA, the CDR3 is TGTGCCAGCAGTACAAATTACCAAGAGACCCAGTACTTC. Its translation: CASSTNYQETQYF.

The genes are TRBV5-1 and TRBJ1-1; perhaps TRBD1 as D (5 bases). This CDR3 contains 15 residues. Between the trimmed V and J ends, which lost 6 bases and 1 base, there was a span of 16 bases. The germline V gene has CDR1 SGHRS and CDR2 YFSETQ. For the CDR3, the DNA is TGCGCCAGCAATCGTAGGGCAGGGTCGAACACTGAAGCTTTCTTT. It specifies CASNRRAGSNTEAFF.

This sequence joins TRBV6-1 and TRBJ2-7; D not certain. Trimming cost V 1 base and J 4 bases, with 8 bases left between them. The CDR3 runs to 13 residues. Germline V gene lookup returns CDR1 MNHNS and CDR2 SASEGT. The CDR3 sequence: CASSEEGRYEQYF. The DNA for the CDR3 is TGTGCCAGCAGTGAAGAGGGAAGGTACGAGCAGTACTTC.

CDR3 nucleotide sequence: TGTGCCAGCAGTTATTCCCTCGGACAGGGCAATCAGCCCCAGCATTTT. It encodes CASSYSLGQGNQPQHF. V is TRBV6-2 or TRBV6-3 and J is TRBJ1-5, with 7 nucleotides matching TRBD1. This CDR3 spans 16 amino acids. CDR1 is MNHEY, CDR2 SVGEGT, per germline. The V gene end was trimmed by 3 bases and the J gene end by 2 bases; junction bases not matched to a gene: 7.

This clone was seen once. This chain joins TRBV28 and TRBJ2-7; 9 bases align to TRBD1. V lost 5 bases, J lost 0 bases, and 17 bases stayed unmatched. Germline lookup yields CDR1 MDHEN and CDR2 SYDVKM. The CDR3 has 19 residues. The CDR3, as DNA: TGTGCCAGCAGTCCGCCCCCGGGACAGGGAGGTCGGAGCTCCTACGAGCAGTACTTC. This encodes CASSPPPGQGGRSSYEQYF.

The chain has TRBV10-3 and TRBJ1-5; 11 bases are a match to TRBD1. V shed 10 bases, J shed 2 bases, and the junction held 7 bases outside the gene matches. Germline CDR1 ENHRY, CDR2 SYGVKD. The CDR3 contains 15 residues. This CDR3 is CATLRDRGGNQPQHF. The DNA for the CDR3 is TGTGCCACCCTCCGGGACAGGGGGGGCAATCAGCCCCAGCATTTT.

V usage is TRBV30 and J usage is TRBJ2-3; D gene uncertain. This CDR3 has 14 residues. Trimming removed 0 bases from V and 3 bases from J, with 10 bases in between. Germline V gene sequence: CDR1 GTSNPN, CDR2 SVGIG (reference sequence). CDR3 residues: CAWSVTVATDTQYF. Here the CDR3 DNA reads TGTGCCTGGAGTGTGACGGTGGCTACAGATACGCAGTATTTT.